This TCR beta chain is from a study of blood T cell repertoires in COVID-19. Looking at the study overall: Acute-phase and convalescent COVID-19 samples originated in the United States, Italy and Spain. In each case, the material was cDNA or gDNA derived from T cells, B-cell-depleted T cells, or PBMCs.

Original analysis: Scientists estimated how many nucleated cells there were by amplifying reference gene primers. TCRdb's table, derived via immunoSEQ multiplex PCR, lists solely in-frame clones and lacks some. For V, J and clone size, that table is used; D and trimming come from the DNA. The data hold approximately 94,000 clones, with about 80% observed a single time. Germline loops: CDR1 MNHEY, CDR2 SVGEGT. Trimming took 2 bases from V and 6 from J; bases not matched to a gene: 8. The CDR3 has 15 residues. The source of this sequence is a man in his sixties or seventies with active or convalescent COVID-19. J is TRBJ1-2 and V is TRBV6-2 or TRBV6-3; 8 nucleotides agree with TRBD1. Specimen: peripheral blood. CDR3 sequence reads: CASSYGRTGRDGYTF. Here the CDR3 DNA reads TGTGCCAGCAGTTACGGGCGGACAGGGCGCGATGGCTACACCTTC.